The 11 T cell receptor beta chains below were found in one sample sequenced in a study of T cells in Graves' hyperthyroidism and ophthalmopathy. RNA transcripts served as the template for amplifying TCR beta CDR3 regions. First-round RT-PCR targeting the TCR CDR3 was performed with the HTBI primer set. TCRdb re-derived calls from the multiplex PCR reads in MiXCR, one entry per CDR3 protein. This table holds a few hundred thousand distinct CDR3 sequences, roughly 15% found once. The sample taken for sequencing was blood. These receptor sequences come from a woman aged 40 to 49 with Graves' ophthalmopathy.

This clonotype has only a few counts. V and J are TRBV7-8 and TRBJ2-6, with D unresolved. Trimming pared 0 bases from V and 0 bases from J, leaving 6 bases between. The CDR3 contains 16 residues. Germline assignment: CDR1 SGHVS and CDR2 FQNEAQ. CDR3 sequence reads: CASSLARSSGANVLTF. DNA for the CDR3: TGTGCCAGCAGCTTAGCACGAAGCTCTGGGGCCAACGTCCTGACTTTC.

V gene TRBV28 combines with J gene TRBJ2-3; D is perhaps TRBD2 (6 bases). Germline V CDR1 and CDR2: MDHEN, SYDVKM. CDR3 length: 16 amino acids. V lost 2 bases and J 3 bases, leaving 15 bases between the germline ends. Here the CDR3 DNA reads TGTGCCAGCAGTTTAAGCGGCGGGATAGGGACAGATACGCAGTATTTT. The encoded protein is CASSLSGGIGTDTQYF.

In its sample, this clonotype was seen many times. This chain uses TRBV7-6 with TRBJ1-1; D gene uncertain. This CDR3 comprises 13 residues. Trimming removed 1 base at V and 3 bases at J, with 6 bases between. Germline lookup yields CDR1 SGHVS and CDR2 FNYEAQ. CDR3 DNA sequence: TGTGCCAGCAGCTTAGACGGGGACACTGAAGCTTTCTTT. This codes for CASSLDGDTEAFF.

This clonotype was counted ten times or more. V usage is TRBV24-1 and J usage is TRBJ2-7, with a possible D match to TRBD2 (5 bases). Germline V gene data show CDR1 as KGHDR and CDR2 as SFDVKD. CDR3 length: 12 residues. The ends were cut back, 7 bases at V and 1 base at J, with 7 bases in the middle. CDR3 amino acids: CATSPGSYEQYF. CDR3 coding DNA: TGTGCCACCAGCCCGGGATCCTACGAGCAGTACTTC.

The chain uses TRBV18 and TRBJ2-7; the D is unclear. The CDR3 has 13 amino acids. Trimming left V 8 bases short and J 4 bases short, with 15 bases between. From germline, CDR1 is KGHSH and CDR2 LQKENI. This CDR3 is CASGWARSYEQYF. As DNA, the CDR3 is TGTGCCAGCGGGTGGGCTCGCTCGTACGAGCAGTACTTC.

The rearrangement joins TRBV5-1 to TRBJ1-6; D not resolved. CDR1 SGHRS and CDR2 YFSETQ come from the germline V gene. The ends were cut back, 0 bases at V and 6 bases at J, with 10 bases in the middle. The CDR3 runs 15 residues. The DNA of the CDR3 is TGCGCCAGCAGCTTGGCCGGGAATTCTAATTCACCCCTCCACTTT. Protein sequence: CASSLAGNSNSPLHF.

This clonotype occurred many times. This chain joins TRBV7-9 and TRBJ2-7, with TRBD2 as a possible D gene (5 bases). The CDR3 contains 12 residues. Per the germline V gene, CDR1 is SEHNR and CDR2 is FQNEAQ (reference sequence). CDR3 sequence reads: CASQSGTYEQYF. In DNA, the CDR3 is TGTGCGAGCCAATCGGGGACCTACGAGCAGTACTTC.

The genes are TRBV19 and TRBJ2-7; 7 nucleotides agree with TRBD1. The CDR3 length is 14 residues. Trimming took 11 bases from V and 1 from J; bases not matched to a gene: 11. Per germline, CDR1 LNHDA and CDR2 SQIVND (reference sequence). CDR3 sequence: CASSQGVFSYEQYF. The CDR3 DNA sequence: TGTGCCTCCTCGCAGGGGGTATTTTCCTACGAGCAGTACTTC.

Comment on this clonotype: This could be a read error, since a much larger clone is one nucleotide away. The V and J genes are TRBV3-1 and TRBJ1-2; D gene unclear. This CDR3 spans 15 amino acids. CDR1 and CDR2 from the germline V gene are LGHDT and YNNKEL (reference sequence). Deletions cut 2 bases from V and 3 bases from J, with 13 bases between. The DNA for the CDR3 is TGTGCCAGCAGCCAACCCCTTAAGGGCCACTATGGCTACACCTTC. Translating gives CASSQPLKGHYGYTF.

This clonotype was detected many times. V gene TRBV15 combines with J gene TRBJ2-3; TRBD2 aligns across 13 bases. Per the germline V gene, CDR1 is LNHNV and CDR2 is YYDKDF (reference sequence). CDR3 size: 17 residues. V lost 5 bases, J lost 2 bases, and 7 bases stayed unmatched. The CDR3 bases are TGTGCCACCAGCTCACTGGGACTAGCGGGGCTCACAGATACGCAGTATTTT. Its protein is CATSSLGLAGLTDTQYF.

This clonotype was seen more than once but under ten times. V is TRBV27 and J is TRBJ1-1; D is possibly TRBD1 (5 bases). The germline CDR1 and CDR2 sequences are MNHEY and SMNVEV (reference sequence). V was clipped by 7 bases and J by 4 bases, with 19 bases between them. CDR3 size: 15 residues. In DNA form, the CDR3 reads TGTGCCAGCACCCTGGGACTGGGGTTGGGCACTGAAGCTTTCTTT. Its protein is CASTLGLGLGTEAFF.